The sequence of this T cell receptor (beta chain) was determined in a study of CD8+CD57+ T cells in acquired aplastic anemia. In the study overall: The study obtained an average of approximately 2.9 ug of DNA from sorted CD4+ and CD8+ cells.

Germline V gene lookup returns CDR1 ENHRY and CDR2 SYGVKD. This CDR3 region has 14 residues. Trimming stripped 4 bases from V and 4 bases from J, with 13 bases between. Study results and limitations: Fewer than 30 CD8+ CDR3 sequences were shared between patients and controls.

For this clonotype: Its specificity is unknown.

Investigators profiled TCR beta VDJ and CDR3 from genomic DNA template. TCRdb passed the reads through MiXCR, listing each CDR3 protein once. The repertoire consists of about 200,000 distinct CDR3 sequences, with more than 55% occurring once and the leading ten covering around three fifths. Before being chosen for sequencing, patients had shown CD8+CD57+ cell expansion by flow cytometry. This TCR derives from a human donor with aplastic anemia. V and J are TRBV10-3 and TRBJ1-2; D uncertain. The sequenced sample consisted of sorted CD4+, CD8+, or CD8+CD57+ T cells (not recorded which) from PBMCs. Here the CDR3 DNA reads TGTGCCATCAGTGCCAGCTCGGAACTCTATGGCTACACCTTC. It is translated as CAISASSELYGYTF.